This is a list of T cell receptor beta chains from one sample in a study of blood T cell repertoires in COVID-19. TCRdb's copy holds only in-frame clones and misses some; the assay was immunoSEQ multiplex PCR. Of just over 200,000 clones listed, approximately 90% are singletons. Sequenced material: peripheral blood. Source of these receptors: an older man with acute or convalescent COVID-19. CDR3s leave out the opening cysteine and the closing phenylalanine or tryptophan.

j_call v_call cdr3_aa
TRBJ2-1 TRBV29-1 SGVRDRGLNEQF
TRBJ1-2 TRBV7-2 ASSSMRGSNYGYT
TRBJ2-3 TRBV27 ASTKDRGSTDTQY
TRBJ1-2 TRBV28 ASSPDRSYGYT
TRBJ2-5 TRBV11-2 ASSRSETQY
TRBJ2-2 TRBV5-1 ASSPPMPGLSGELF
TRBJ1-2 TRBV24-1 ATSATGQGYGYT
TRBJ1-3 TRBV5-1 ASSPVLYAGNTIY
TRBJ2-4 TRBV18 ASSPPNMGDAKNIQY
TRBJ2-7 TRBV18 ASSPTRQDTKQY
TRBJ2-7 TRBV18 ASSPPKNYEQY
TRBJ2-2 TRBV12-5 ASGPGQGWTGELF
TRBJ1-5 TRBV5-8 ASIPFGVGNQPQH
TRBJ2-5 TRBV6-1 ASSEDGVLETQY
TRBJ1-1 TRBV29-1 SVQGRGDTEAF
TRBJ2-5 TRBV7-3 ASSRTGQETQY
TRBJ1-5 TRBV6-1 ASSEELTGWGSAQH
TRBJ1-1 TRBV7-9 ASSPGQGNTEAF
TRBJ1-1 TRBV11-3 ASSSRFRMNTEAF
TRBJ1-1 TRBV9 ASSVSQNTEAF
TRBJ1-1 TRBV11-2 ASSLSLNTEAF
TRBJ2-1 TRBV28 ASSSKREVLHNEQF
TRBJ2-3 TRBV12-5 ASGLKLATDTQY
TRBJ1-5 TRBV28 ASSSTDYSNQPQH
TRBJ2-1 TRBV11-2 ASRDQREGLNEQF
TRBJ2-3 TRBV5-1 ASSRFSGDTQY
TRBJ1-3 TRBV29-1 SGGTYSGNTIY
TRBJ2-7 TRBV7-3 ASSDAGTGPYEQY
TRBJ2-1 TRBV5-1 ASSPGREFYNEQF
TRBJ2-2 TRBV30 ATAPGLNTGELF
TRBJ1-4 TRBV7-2 ASSSGQGGYEKLF